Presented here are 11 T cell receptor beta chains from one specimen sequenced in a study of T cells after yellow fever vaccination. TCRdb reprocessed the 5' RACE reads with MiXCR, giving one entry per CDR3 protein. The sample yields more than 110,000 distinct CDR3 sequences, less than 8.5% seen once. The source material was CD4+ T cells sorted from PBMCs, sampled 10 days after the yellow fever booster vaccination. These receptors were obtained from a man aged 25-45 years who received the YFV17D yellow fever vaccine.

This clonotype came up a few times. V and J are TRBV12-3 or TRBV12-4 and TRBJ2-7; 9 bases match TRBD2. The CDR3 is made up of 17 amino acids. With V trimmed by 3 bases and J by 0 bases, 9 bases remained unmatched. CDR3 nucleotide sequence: TGTGCCAGCAGTTTTGGGCTAGCGGGGTCCAGCTCCTACGAGCAGTACTTC. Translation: CASSFGLAGSSSYEQYF.

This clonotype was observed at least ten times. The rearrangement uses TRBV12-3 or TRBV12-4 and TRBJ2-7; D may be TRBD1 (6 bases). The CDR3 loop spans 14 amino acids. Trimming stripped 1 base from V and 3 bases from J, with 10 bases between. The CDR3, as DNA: TGTGCCAGCAGTTTAGAGGACAGCCTCTACGAGCAGTACTTC. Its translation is CASSLEDSLYEQYF.

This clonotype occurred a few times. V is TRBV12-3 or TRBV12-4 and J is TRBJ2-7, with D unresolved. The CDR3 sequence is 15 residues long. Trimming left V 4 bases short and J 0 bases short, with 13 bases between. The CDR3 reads CASSWRDSISYEQYF. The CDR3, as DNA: TGTGCCAGCAGTTGGAGAGACTCCATCTCCTACGAGCAGTACTTC.

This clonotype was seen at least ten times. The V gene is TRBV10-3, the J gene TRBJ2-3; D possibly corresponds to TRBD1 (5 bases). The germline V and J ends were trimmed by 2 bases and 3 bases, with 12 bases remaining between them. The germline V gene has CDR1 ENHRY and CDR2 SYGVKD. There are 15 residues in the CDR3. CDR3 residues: CAISEAAGSTDTQYF. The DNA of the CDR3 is TGTGCCATCAGTGAGGCGGCAGGGTCTACAGATACGCAGTATTTT.

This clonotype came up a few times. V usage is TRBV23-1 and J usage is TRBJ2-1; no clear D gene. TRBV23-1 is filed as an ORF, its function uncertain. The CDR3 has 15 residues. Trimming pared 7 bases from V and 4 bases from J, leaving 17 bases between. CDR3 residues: CASISRARPYNEQFF. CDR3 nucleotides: TGCGCCAGCATCTCCCGCGCCAGGCCTTACAATGAGCAGTTCTTC.

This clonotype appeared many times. CDR3 bases: TGTGCCACCAGCCCGACAACCGGGACAGGGAGCTCCTACGAGCAGTACTTC. Amino acids: CATSPTTGTGSSYEQYF. The V call is TRBV24-1, the J call TRBJ2-7, with 9 positions matching TRBD1. Germline V gives CDR1 KGHDR, CDR2 SFDVKD. The CDR3 contains 17 residues. V was clipped by 7 bases and J by 0 bases; unmatched bases: 12.

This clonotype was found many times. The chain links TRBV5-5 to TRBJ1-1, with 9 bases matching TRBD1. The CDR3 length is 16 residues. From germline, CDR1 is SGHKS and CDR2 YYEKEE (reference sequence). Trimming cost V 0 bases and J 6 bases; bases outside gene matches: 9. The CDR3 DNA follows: TGTGCCAGCAGCTTGGCCTTCGGACAGGGGAGCCCTGAAGCTTTCTTT. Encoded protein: CASSLAFGQGSPEAFF.

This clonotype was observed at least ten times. CDR3: CASSPQGGNQPQHF. In nucleotides, the CDR3 is TGTGCCAGCTCACCTCAGGGAGGGAATCAGCCCCAGCATTTT. V is TRBV18 and J is TRBJ1-5, with a tentative D call TRBD1 (5 bases). The length of the CDR3 is 14 residues. V was cut by 3 bases and J by 4 bases, with 10 bases left in between. Germline V lookup: CDR1 KGHSH, CDR2 LQKENI.

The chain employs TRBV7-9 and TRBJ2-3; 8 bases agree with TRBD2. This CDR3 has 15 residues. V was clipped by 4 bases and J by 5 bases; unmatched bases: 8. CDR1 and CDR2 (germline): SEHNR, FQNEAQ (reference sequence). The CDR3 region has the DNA TGTGCCAGCAGCTCGGGGGGGGGGATTCAAGATACGCAGTATTTT. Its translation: CASSSGGGIQDTQYF.

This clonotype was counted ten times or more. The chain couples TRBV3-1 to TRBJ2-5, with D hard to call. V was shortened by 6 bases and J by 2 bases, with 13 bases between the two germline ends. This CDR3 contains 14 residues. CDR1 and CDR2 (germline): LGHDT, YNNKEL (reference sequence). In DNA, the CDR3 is TGTGCCAGCAGTGATTGGGCAGAGCAAGAGACCCAGTACTTC. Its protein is CASSDWAEQETQYF.

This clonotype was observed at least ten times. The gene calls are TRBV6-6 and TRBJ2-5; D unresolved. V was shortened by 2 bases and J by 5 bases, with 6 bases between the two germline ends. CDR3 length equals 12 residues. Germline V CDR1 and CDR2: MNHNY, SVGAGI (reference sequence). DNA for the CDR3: TGTGCCAGCAGTTACGCTCGGGAGACCCAGTACTTC. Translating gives CASSYARETQYF.